The 10 T cell receptor beta chains in this list originate from one sample, sequenced in a study of CD8+CD57+ T cells in acquired aplastic anemia (dated by TCRdb to the late 2010s). The run used an Illumina HiSeq 2000. Genomic DNA served as template for TCR beta VDJ combination and CDR3 sequence profiling. The public reads were run again by TCRdb, first through fastp at Q25 and then through MiXCR, and only productive beta chains were kept. Under each unique CDR3 protein, matching rows form one entry showing the most common genes and DNA. A total of about 210,000 distinct CDR3 sequences appear in this sample, about 59% of them only once. 25% to 30% of the sample is taken by the ten largest. Input material: sorted CD4+, CD8+, or CD8+CD57+ T cells (not recorded which) from PBMCs. The receptor source for this set is a human donor in good health.

This clonotype was recorded many times. The gene calls are TRBV5-8 and TRBJ2-7, with 7 bases that match TRBD2. Looked up from germline, CDR1 is SGHTS and CDR2 is YDEGEE. Trimming at V came to 4 bases and at J to 3 bases, leaving 4 bases not matched to a gene. CDR3 length: 13 amino acids. This CDR3 is CASSAGVGYEQYF. CDR3 bases: TGTGCCAGCAGCGCGGGGGTGGGCTACGAGCAGTACTTC.

This clonotype came up once. V usage is TRBV7-9 and J usage is TRBJ2-5, with D unresolved. Germline V CDR1 and CDR2: SEHNR, FQNEAQ (reference sequence). The CDR3 runs 12 residues. V gave up 1 base and J gave up 8 bases, with 8 bases separating them. CDR3 protein: CASSLDSQTQYF. CDR3 nucleotide sequence: TGTGCCAGCAGCTTAGACAGCCAAACCCAGTACTTC.

V usage is TRBV20-1 and J usage is TRBJ2-5; 9 bases fit TRBD2. The V gene end was trimmed by 3 bases and the J gene end by 0 bases; junction bases not matched to a gene: 8. Germline V gene lookup returns CDR1 DFQATT and CDR2 SNEGSKA (reference sequence). The CDR3 consists of 16 residues. CDR3 bases: TGCAGTGCTAGGGGGGGGACTAGCCAGTACCAAGAGACCCAGTACTTC. Translated: CSARGGTSQYQETQYF.

Many counts were recorded for this clonotype. V usage is TRBV7-9 and J usage is TRBJ2-1; 7 positions agree with TRBD2. CDR3 size: 18 residues. V shed 4 bases, J shed 1 base, and the junction held 13 bases outside the gene matches. Germline loops: CDR1 SEHNR, CDR2 FQNEAQ (reference sequence). CDR3 nucleotide sequence: TGTGCCAGCAGCTCCCCCCTAGCGGAGGCTTGGTCCTACAATGAGCAGTTCTTC. Translated, it gives CASSSPLAEAWSYNEQFF.

The CDR3 is CASSGTTRETQYF. In DNA, the CDR3 is TGCGCCAGCAGTGGAACTACGAGGGAGACCCAGTACTTC. The rearrangement uses TRBV10-2 and TRBJ2-5; D is unresolved. The CDR3 sequence is 13 residues long. Per germline, CDR1 WSHSY and CDR2 SAAADI. The germline V and J ends were trimmed by 4 bases and 5 bases, with 11 bases remaining between them.

This clonotype was observed once. The chain combines TRBV20-1 with TRBJ2-2; 15 bases line up with TRBD2. The length of the CDR3 is 17 residues. V lost 1 base to trimming and J lost 1 base; unmatched junction nucleotides: 1. Germline values: CDR1 DFQATT, CDR2 SNEGSKA (reference sequence). The CDR3 region has the DNA TGCAGTGCTAGAGGGACTAGCGGGGGGGTGAACACCGGGGAGCTGTTTTTT. It is translated as CSARGTSGGVNTGELFF.

This clonotype showed up just a few times. The CDR3 reads CASSKQNTEAFF. Written as DNA, the CDR3 is TGTGCCAGCAGTAAACAGAACACTGAAGCTTTCTTT. The chain is built from TRBV27 and TRBJ1-1; no firm D call. The CDR3 is made up of 12 amino acids. Germline CDR1 MNHEY, CDR2 SMNVEV (reference sequence). Trimming stripped 5 bases from V and 1 base from J, with 5 bases between.

V is TRBV7-9 and J is TRBJ1-1, with D perhaps TRBD1 (6 bases). From germline, CDR1 is SEHNR and CDR2 FQNEAQ (reference sequence). Deletions cut 2 bases from V and 8 bases from J, with 15 bases between. The CDR3 totals 14 residues. CDR3 protein: CASSLMGAGREAFF. The CDR3 DNA follows: TGTGCCAGCAGCTTAATGGGGGCCGGAAGAGAAGCTTTCTTT.

V and J are TRBV7-9 and TRBJ2-2; no clear D gene. Germline V CDR1 and CDR2: SEHNR, FQNEAQ (reference sequence). The V gene lost 6 bases and the J gene lost 0 bases, with 5 bases spanning the gap. The length of the CDR3 is 13 residues. The CDR3 region has the DNA TGTGCCAGCAGGGGGACGAACACCGGGGAGCTGTTTTTT. It translates to CASRGTNTGELFF.

The chain combines TRBV20-1 with TRBJ1-1; weak D call: TRBD1 (5 bases). The CDR3 extends over 14 amino acids. V was trimmed by 1 base and J by 4 bases, leaving 13 bases between them. Germline V lookup: CDR1 DFQATT, CDR2 SNEGSKA (reference sequence). The CDR3 protein is CSARAGTEFTEAFF. In DNA, the CDR3 is TGCAGTGCTAGAGCGGGGACGGAATTCACTGAAGCTTTCTTT.